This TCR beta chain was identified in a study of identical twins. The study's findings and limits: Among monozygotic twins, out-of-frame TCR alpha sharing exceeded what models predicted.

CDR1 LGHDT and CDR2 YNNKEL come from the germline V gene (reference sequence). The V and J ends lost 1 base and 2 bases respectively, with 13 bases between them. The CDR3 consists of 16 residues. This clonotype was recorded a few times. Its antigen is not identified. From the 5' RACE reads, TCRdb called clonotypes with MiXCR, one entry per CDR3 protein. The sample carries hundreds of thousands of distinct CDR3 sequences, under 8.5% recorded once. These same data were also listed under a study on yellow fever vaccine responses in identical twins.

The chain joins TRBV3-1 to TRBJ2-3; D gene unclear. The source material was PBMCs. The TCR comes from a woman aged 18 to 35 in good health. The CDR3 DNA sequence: TGTGCCAGCAGCCAAGCCGATAGAGCGACCACAGATACGCAGTATTTT. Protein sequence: CASSQADRATTDTQYF.